The 5 T cell receptor beta chains listed next were all sequenced from one sample in a study of blood T cell repertoires in COVID-19. The assay was immunoSEQ multiplex PCR, and TCRdb's table has in-frame clones only and misses some. Of about 240,000 clones in the sample, more than 75% were seen once. Specimen: peripheral blood. The receptors originated from a woman in her 70s with active or convalescent COVID-19.

The chain joins TRBV6-2 or TRBV6-3 to TRBJ1-1; tentatively, D is TRBD1 (6 bases). This CDR3 contains 16 residues. Germline-derived CDR1 and CDR2 are MNHEY and SVGEGT. V lost 5 bases to trimming and J lost 1 base, with 17 bases between them. CDR3 coding DNA: TGTGCCAGCAGTCGTCCGACCGCGACAGGGAACACTGAAGCTTTCTTT. It is translated as CASSRPTATGNTEAFF.

The V call is TRBV2, the J call TRBJ2-1; perhaps TRBD2 as D (6 bases). V dropped 8 bases and J dropped 15 bases, with 14 bases sitting between them. CDR1 and CDR2 (germline): SNHLY, FYNNEI. This CDR3 region has 10 residues. CDR3 nucleotide sequence: TGTGCCAGCGGGGGACTCCTGGGGTTCTTC. As protein: CASGGLLGFF.

V and J are TRBV29-1 and TRBJ2-7, with D perhaps matching TRBD2 (5 bases). CDR3 length equals 11 residues. In germline, CDR1 is SQVTM, CDR2 ANQGSEA. Trimming removed 3 bases from V and 7 bases from J, with 10 bases in between. The CDR3 loop is CSVEDPGEQYF. As DNA, the CDR3 is TGCAGCGTTGAGGACCCGGGGGAGCAGTACTTC.

This clone was seen only a few times. The chain couples TRBV5-6 to TRBJ2-7; D is possibly TRBD2 (6 bases). The CDR3 extends over 15 amino acids. Germline V gene lookup returns CDR1 SGHDT and CDR2 YYEEEE. The V end was cut by 6 bases, the J end by 0 bases, with 16 bases between. CDR3 loop: CASTGIGGDSYEQYF. CDR3 nucleotide sequence: TGTGCCAGCACCGGGATCGGCGGGGACTCCTACGAGCAGTACTTC.

V is TRBV19 and J is TRBJ2-5; 12 bases agree with TRBD1. This CDR3 is 15 amino acids long. Germline CDR1 reads LNHDA; CDR2 reads SQIVND (reference sequence). V lost 4 bases, J lost 2 bases, and 2 bases stayed unmatched. The CDR3 here is CASSTGQGAQETQYF. In nucleotides, the CDR3 is TGTGCCAGTAGTACGGGACAGGGGGCGCAAGAGACCCAGTACTTC. Combining the CDR3 with reference TRBV19 and TRBJ2-5 gives the whole variable domain DGGITQSPKYLFRKEGQNVTLSCEQNLNHDAMYWYRQDPGQGLRLIYYSQIVNDFQKGDIAEGYSVSREKKESFPLTVTSAQKNPTAFYLCASSTGQGAQETQYFGPGTRLLVL.